One sample yielded the 30 T cell receptor beta chains listed below, sequenced in a study of T cells in localized non-small cell lung cancer. Sequencing used immunoSEQ multiplex PCR; TCRdb keeps in-frame clones, though not all of them. Of tens of thousands of clones listed, roughly 90% are singletons. This specimen consisted of peripheral blood, obtained before any cancer treatment. Source of these receptors: a female donor aged 60 or older with stage I squamous cell lung carcinoma.

This clone is classed as medium-sized. DNA for the CDR3: TGTGCCAGCAGCTTGATACAGGGCGTAACTATCGGCTACACCTTC. The encoded protein is CASSLIQGVTIGYTF. The chain carries TRBV5-6 and TRBJ1-2; TRBD1 is a possible D gene (6 bases). This CDR3 spans 15 amino acids. The germline CDR1 and CDR2 sequences are SGHDT and YYEEEE. V was clipped by 1 base and J by 8 bases, with 18 bases between them.

The rearrangement joins TRBV2 to TRBJ2-5; TRBD1 is a possible D gene (6 bases). Looked up from germline, CDR1 is SNHLY and CDR2 is FYNNEI. CDR3 length: 13 residues. The V gene lost 11 bases and the J gene lost 2 bases, with 15 bases spanning the gap. The CDR3 is CAGAAGQQETQYF. In DNA form, the CDR3 reads TGTGCCGGGGCGGCCGGACAGCAAGAGACCCAGTACTTC.

The CDR3 reads CASSQELDSFIQQYF. The CDR3 nucleotides are TGCGCCAGCAGCCAAGAATTAGACAGTTTTATCCAACAGTACTTC. The chain uses TRBV4-1 and TRBJ2-7, with D possibly being TRBD1 (5 bases). Germline CDR1 MGHRA, CDR2 YSYEKL. Trimming pared 0 bases from V and 10 bases from J, leaving 19 bases between. The CDR3 sequence is 15 residues long.

This chain connects TRBV27 to TRBJ1-3; a possible D gene is TRBD1 (5 bases). This CDR3 spans 16 amino acids. The V gene's germline CDR1 is MNHEY and CDR2 SMNVEV (reference sequence). Between the trimmed V and J ends, which lost 2 bases and 1 base, there was a span of 12 bases. The CDR3, as DNA: TGTGCCAGCAGTTTACGGGGCCCTTCGTCTGGAAACACCATATATTTT. Translation gives CASSLRGPSSGNTIYF.

This chain links TRBV19 with TRBJ2-7; TRBD1 matches at 7 bases. Germline-derived CDR1 and CDR2 are LNHDA and SQIVND (reference sequence). The CDR3 runs 12 residues. V was clipped by 4 bases and J by 3 bases; unmatched bases: 0. The CDR3 nucleotides are TGTGCCAGTAGTACAGGGGGCTACGAGCAGTACTTC. Its translation: CASSTGGYEQYF.

The V call is TRBV7-2, the J call TRBJ2-3; TRBD2 matches 14 bases. Germline V CDR1 and CDR2: SGHTA, FQGNSA. Unmatched junction bases numbered 7, after V lost 6 bases and J lost 5 bases. There are 16 residues in the CDR3. The CDR3 DNA reads TGTGCCAGCAGTCCATCCGGGACTAGCGGGAGAGATACGCAGTATTTT. This encodes CASSPSGTSGRDTQYF.

On this clone itself: Within the sample, other DNA sequences also encode this same CDR3. V is TRBV30 and J is TRBJ1-3, with TRBD1 identical over 7 bases. The CDR3 covers 16 residues. Germline CDR1 GTSNPN, CDR2 SVGIG (reference sequence). With V trimmed by 2 bases and J by 0 bases, 7 bases remained unmatched. CDR3: CAWSYGQVNSGNTIYF. The CDR3 DNA reads TGTGCCTGGAGTTATGGACAGGTCAACTCTGGAAACACCATATATTTT. The variable domain in full, completed from reference TRBV30 and TRBJ1-3, reads SQTIHQWPATLVQPVGSPLSLECTVEGTSNPNLYWYRQAAGRGLQLLFYSVGIGQISSEVPQNLSASRPQDRQFILSSKKLLLSDSGFYLCAWSYGQVNSGNTIYFGEGSWLTVV.

The CDR3 DNA reads as TGTGCCTGGAACCGGGACAGGGGGCTGGGGGAGCTGTTTTTT. As protein: CAWNRDRGLGELFF. V usage is TRBV30 and J usage is TRBJ2-2; 12 bases are shared with TRBD1. Germline V CDR1 and CDR2: GTSNPN, SVGIG (reference sequence). This CDR3 has 14 residues. The trim removed 4 bases at V and 8 bases at J, leaving 5 bases unmatched.

The chain is built from TRBV6-4 and TRBJ1-2; no firm D call. V was cut by 10 bases and J by 4 bases, with 13 bases left in between. The germline V gene has CDR1 MRHNA and CDR2 SNTAGT. The CDR3 spans 12 residues. Written as DNA, the CDR3 is TGTGCCAACACCCCGACCGTCTATGGCTACACCTTC. This codes for CANTPTVYGYTF.

The V and J genes are TRBV27 and TRBJ2-7, with D possibly being TRBD1 (6 bases). Deletions cut 7 bases from V and 0 bases from J, with 16 bases between. Germline V gene data show CDR1 as MNHEY and CDR2 as SMNVEV (reference sequence). This CDR3 region has 15 residues. The CDR3: CASKALQGSSYEQYF. The CDR3 DNA reads TGTGCCAGCAAGGCTCTGCAGGGGAGCTCCTACGAGCAGTACTTC.

CDR3 loop: CASRTTGTTLEQYF. CDR3 DNA: TGTGCCAGCAGAACCACCGGGACTACGTTGGAGCAGTACTTC. The chain is built from TRBV6-6 and TRBJ2-7, with TRBD2 matching 7 bases. J was trimmed by 7 bases and V by 6 bases; bases with no gene match: 12. CDR1 is MNHNY, CDR2 SVGAGI, per germline (reference sequence). The CDR3 length is 14 residues.

This clone was seen a handful of times. J is TRBJ2-1 and V is TRBV14; D unclear. Trimming removed 2 bases at V and 3 bases at J, with 5 bases between. This CDR3 has 13 residues. Per the germline V gene, CDR1 is SGHDN and CDR2 is FVKESK. The CDR3 loop reads CASSQRRYNEQFF. The CDR3 nucleotides are TGTGCCAGCAGCCAACGCCGCTACAATGAGCAGTTCTTC.

The rearrangement joins TRBV2 to TRBJ2-1; TRBD2 aligns across 7 bases. CDR3 length equals 13 residues. The V and J ends lost 6 bases and 14 bases, in that order; junction bases with no gene match: 13. In germline, CDR1 is SNHLY, CDR2 FYNNEI. The CDR3 bases are TGTGCCAGCAGCCGACTGGTCGGCGGGAGAGAGTTCTTC. It specifies CASSRLVGGREFF.

The CDR3 DNA follows: TGTGCCAGCAGCTTACAAGAGACCCAGTACTTC. Translating it yields CASSLQETQYF. This sequence joins TRBV11-2 and TRBJ2-5; no definite D call. Per germline, CDR1 SGHAT and CDR2 FQNNGV. V was clipped by 2 bases and J by 2 bases, with 0 bases between them. This CDR3 is built from 11 residues.

The chain combines TRBV28 with TRBJ2-6; D tentatively fits TRBD1 or TRBD2 (5 bases each). The CDR3 extends over 13 amino acids. V was clipped by 11 bases and J by 4 bases, with 12 bases between them. CDR1 and CDR2 (germline): MDHEN, SYDVKM. The CDR3, as DNA: TGTGCCGGGGGACCTTCGGGGGCCAACGTCCTGACTTTC. Protein: CAGGPSGANVLTF.

The chain has TRBV7-3 and TRBJ2-5; a possible D gene is TRBD2 (5 bases). The CDR3 is 13 residues long. Germline V CDR1 and CDR2: SGHTA, FQGTGA. Trimming left V 5 bases short and J 5 bases short, with 12 bases between. CDR3 nucleotide sequence: TGTGCCAGCAGCCACACCGAGGGTGAGACCCAGTACTTC. The encoded protein is CASSHTEGETQYF.

V and J are TRBV6-5 and TRBJ1-2; possible D gene TRBD1, 6 bases. The CDR3 runs 12 residues. The V and J ends lost 7 bases and 6 bases respectively, with 12 bases between them. Germline V CDR1 and CDR2: MNHEY, SVGAGI. CDR3 sequence: CASMGAQDGYTF. CDR3 bases: TGTGCCAGCATGGGGGCGCAGGATGGCTACACCTTC.

The chain has TRBV13 and TRBJ1-2, with 7 bases aligning to TRBD1. Trimming took 5 bases from V and 5 from J; bases not matched to a gene: 5. From germline, CDR1 is PRHDT and CDR2 FYEKMQ (reference sequence). The CDR3 loop spans 13 amino acids. CDR3 coding DNA: TGTGCCAGCAGCCTAACAGGGGATTATGGCTACACCTTC. It codes for CASSLTGDYGYTF. The complete variable domain, with remaining parts taken from reference TRBV13 and TRBJ1-2, reads AAGVIQSPRHLIKEKRETATLKCYPIPRHDTVYWYQQGPGQDPQFLISFYEKMQSDKGSIPDRFSAQQFSDYHSELNMSSLELGDSALYFCASSLTGDYGYTFGSGTRLTVV.

V usage is TRBV5-1 and J usage is TRBJ2-1; 12 bases are shared with TRBD2. The V gene's germline CDR1 is SGHRS and CDR2 YFSETQ. The length of the CDR3 is 19 residues. Trimming removed 0 bases from V and 4 bases from J; junction bases left unmatched: 11. The CDR3 coding sequence is TGCGCCAGCAGCTTGGGGGCGCTAGCGGGAGGGGGACCTTACAATGAGCAGTTCTTC. It encodes CASSLGALAGGGPYNEQFF.

The J gene is TRBJ2-7, the V gene TRBV7-6; D is uncertain. V lost 0 bases to trimming and J lost 5 bases, with 2 bases between them. The CDR3 has 11 residues. Germline V lookup: CDR1 SGHVS, CDR2 FNYEAQ. The CDR3 spells CASSLADEQYF. CDR3 bases: TGTGCCAGCAGCTTAGCGGACGAGCAGTACTTC.

The chain is built from TRBV7-3 and TRBJ2-2, with TRBD2 identical over 9 bases. CDR1 SGHTA and CDR2 FQGTGA come from the germline V gene. The CDR3 is 16 residues long. The V gene end was trimmed by 5 bases and the J gene end by 4 bases; junction bases not matched to a gene: 8. The CDR3: CASSLPSGRTTGELFF. The CDR3 nucleotides are TGTGCCAGCAGCCTCCCCAGCGGGAGGACCACCGGGGAGCTGTTTTTT.

This rearrangement joins TRBV18 to TRBJ2-1, with 8 bases matching TRBD1. The J segment lost 0 bases and the V segment lost 0 bases, leaving 13 bases of the junction unmatched. The CDR3 runs to 20 residues. Per the germline V gene, CDR1 is KGHSH and CDR2 is LQKENI. This chain's CDR3 is CASSPPIGTGISSSYNEQFF. The CDR3 DNA reads as TGTGCCAGCTCACCACCGATCGGGACAGGAATATCCAGCTCCTACAATGAGCAGTTCTTC.

The V gene is TRBV7-2, the J gene TRBJ1-5; TRBD1 is a possible D gene (5 bases). V was shortened by 3 bases and J by 6 bases, with 18 bases between the two germline ends. The CDR3 runs 16 residues. CDR1 is SGHTA and CDR2 is FQGNSA in the germline V gene. The CDR3 coding sequence is TGTGCCAGCAGCTTCTCGGGGGGACGAGGAGGTCAGCCCCAGCATTTT. This encodes CASSFSGGRGGQPQHF.

The rearrangement joins TRBV6-5 to TRBJ1-2; D perhaps matches TRBD1 (6 bases). This CDR3 has 14 amino acids. Trimming stripped 6 bases from V and 8 bases from J, with 19 bases between. Looked up from germline, CDR1 is MNHEY and CDR2 is SVGAGI. CDR3 nucleotide sequence: TGTGCCAGCAGGCGGTCTTCAGGGGCCCAGGGCTACACCTTC. Protein product: CASRRSSGAQGYTF.

This chain links TRBV19 with TRBJ2-6; 9 bases are shared with TRBD1. This CDR3 has 15 residues. Per germline, CDR1 LNHDA and CDR2 SQIVND (reference sequence). The junction had 2 bases not matched to a gene; V was cut back by 5 bases and J by 3 bases. Here the CDR3 DNA reads TGTGCCAGTAGTGGACAGGGGATTGGGGCCAACGTCCTGACTTTC. Translation: CASSGQGIGANVLTF.

The rearrangement links TRBV2 to TRBJ1-1; TRBD1 matches at 9 bases. The CDR3 sequence is 17 residues long. Germline CDR1 and CDR2: SNHLY and FYNNEI. V shed 6 bases, J shed 2 bases, and the junction held 13 bases outside the gene matches. This CDR3 reads CASSGNTGGRRNTEAFF. CDR3 nucleotide sequence: TGTGCCAGCAGCGGAAATACAGGGGGCAGGAGAAACACTGAAGCTTTCTTT.

This chain connects TRBV1 to TRBJ1-3. TRBV1 is a listed pseudogene. The CDR3 is 17 amino acids. The CDR3 DNA sequence: TGCACCAGCAGCCACTCCCGGGACCTGAGCTCTGGAAACACCATATATTTT. Translation gives CTSSHSRDLSSGNTIYF.

The J gene is TRBJ2-2, the V gene TRBV5-1, with unresolved D. CDR1 and CDR2 (germline): SGHRS, YFSETQ. Trimming shortened V by 7 bases and J by 2 bases, and 12 bases separated the two germline ends. The CDR3 length is 14 residues. The DNA for the CDR3 is TGCGCCAGCTACCCTGACACAAACACCGGGGAGCTGTTTTTT. Its translation is CASYPDTNTGELFF.

V is TRBV25-1 and J is TRBJ2-3, with 10 bases matching TRBD1. This CDR3 has 16 residues. Germline assignment: CDR1 MGHDK and CDR2 SYGVNS. V was pared by 3 bases and J by 3 bases, with 6 bases of the junction left unmatched. The CDR3 is CASSDPTGGGTDTQYF. The CDR3 nucleotides are TGTGCCAGCAGTGACCCGACAGGGGGCGGAACAGATACGCAGTATTTT.

The CDR3 DNA is TGCGCCAGCAGCCAAGAGGGGCCAGGGAGGGATGAGACCCAGTACTTC. Translating gives CASSQEGPGRDETQYF. The gene calls are TRBV4-1 and TRBJ2-5; 7 nucleotides agree with TRBD2. With V trimmed by 0 bases and J by 5 bases, 9 bases remained unmatched. The CDR3 extends over 16 amino acids. Germline V lookup: CDR1 MGHRA, CDR2 YSYEKL.